Below, 22 T cell receptor beta chains from the same sample are listed, as sequenced in a study of blood T cells in healthy people across ages. Using a J-beta primer mix together with a sample-barcoded 5' primer, a second PCR was run for 7 to 11 cycles. Each CDR3 protein gets one entry after TCRdb re-called the 5' RACE reads with MiXCR. The sample contains roughly 1.6 million distinct CDR3 sequences, about 35% of which appear only once. Sequencing was done on a sample of blood. The receptors derive from a woman in her twenties or thirties in good health.

The chain carries TRBV10-1 and TRBJ2-1, with 8 nucleotides matching TRBD2. With V trimmed by 4 bases and J by 6 bases, 8 bases remained unmatched. Germline lookup yields CDR1 WNHNN and CDR2 SYGVQD (reference sequence). CDR3 size: 15 residues. CDR3 nucleotides: TGCGCCAGCAGTGTCTCACGGGAGGGGGGCAATGAGCAGTTCTTC. This gives the protein CASSVSREGGNEQFF.

The chain combines TRBV20-1 with TRBJ1-2, with TRBD1 matching over 7 bases. CDR1 is DFQATT, CDR2 SNEGSKA, per germline (reference sequence). The CDR3 loop spans 13 amino acids. The junction had 7 bases not matched to a gene; V was cut back by 3 bases and J by 6 bases. The CDR3 loop reads CSASVDRVNGYTF. In DNA, the CDR3 is TGCAGTGCTAGTGTCGACAGGGTGAATGGCTACACCTTC.

The table lists this clonotype with many counts. V usage is TRBV7-3 and J usage is TRBJ2-1; 11 bases align to TRBD2. CDR1 SGHTA and CDR2 FQGTGA come from the germline V gene. There are 15 residues in the CDR3. The V and J ends lost 0 bases and 8 bases, in that order; junction bases with no gene match: 3. In DNA, the CDR3 is TGTGCCAGCAGCTTAACTAGCGGGGGGGCCCATGAGCAGTTCTTC. Its protein product is CASSLTSGGAHEQFF.

The chain combines TRBV20-1 with TRBJ2-7; TRBD1 agrees at 9 bases. CDR3 size: 15 residues. The junction had 8 bases not matched to a gene; V was cut back by 3 bases and J by 2 bases. The V gene's germline CDR1 is DFQATT and CDR2 SNEGSKA (reference sequence). The CDR3 DNA is TGCAGTGCTAGTGCAGTGGGACAGGGAGCCTACGAGCAGTACTTC. As protein: CSASAVGQGAYEQYF.

The chain has TRBV5-1 and TRBJ2-6; no clear D gene. V was shortened by 2 bases and J by 0 bases, with 18 bases between the two germline ends. Germline assignment: CDR1 SGHRS and CDR2 YFSETQ. CDR3 length: 19 amino acids. The CDR3 nucleotides are TGCGCCAGCAGCTTAAATCAACAGTCGCCATTCTCTGGGGCCAACGTCCTGACTTTC. It yields the protein CASSLNQQSPFSGANVLTF.

This clonotype was seen only a few times. The gene calls are TRBV5-5 and TRBJ2-7, with 8 bases fitting TRBD1. The end of the DNA is better explained by TRBJ2-5, so the J call may be wrong. Germline loops: CDR1 SGHKS, CDR2 YYEKEE (reference sequence). This CDR3 region has 18 residues. CDR3 residues: CASSLWTGFGRGTETQYF. The CDR3 DNA is TGTGCCAGCAGCTTGTGGACAGGGTTTGGTCGCGGGACGGAGACCCAGTACTTC.

This clonotype was observed a handful of times. The chain combines TRBV12-3 or TRBV12-4 with TRBJ1-2; D unresolved. V lost 5 bases and J lost 8, with 18 bases in between. The CDR3 covers 14 residues. CDR3 residues: CASSPMTVPGGYTF. The CDR3 DNA is TGTGCCAGCAGTCCAATGACGGTCCCGGGGGGCTACACCTTC.

In its sample, this clonotype was seen a few times. The CDR3, as DNA: TGTGCCAGCAGCCAAGAGGGCACCTATGGCTACACCTTC. It encodes CASSQEGTYGYTF. The chain is built from TRBV14 and TRBJ1-2; D is unclear. V lost 0 bases and J lost 4, with 6 bases in between. There are 13 residues in the CDR3. Per germline, CDR1 SGHDN and CDR2 FVKESK.

This clonotype was seen ten or more times. Possible read error: a much larger clone is one base away. The chain uses TRBV29-1 and TRBJ2-7, with D perhaps given as TRBD1 or TRBD2 (7 bases each). From germline, CDR1 is SQVTM and CDR2 ANQGSEA. This CDR3 contains 15 residues. Deletions cut 3 bases from V and 5 bases from J, with 20 bases between. The CDR3 DNA reads as TGCAGCGTTGACGAAGGGAGGGGGCGCTGGAACGAGCAGTACTTC. Its translation is CSVDEGRGRWNEQYF.

J is TRBJ2-1 and V is TRBV29-1; TRBD1 matches at 8 bases. CDR1 and CDR2 from the germline V gene are SQVTM and ANQGSEA. Unmatched junction bases numbered 25, after V lost 3 bases and J lost 15 bases. The CDR3 runs 17 residues. The CDR3 sequence is CSVEGGQGASLTLLRFF. The CDR3 DNA sequence: TGCAGCGTTGAGGGTGGGCAGGGGGCTTCCCTTACACTCTTGCGGTTCTTC.

The gene calls are TRBV20-1 and TRBJ2-7; TRBD2 aligns across 13 bases. Losses at the gene ends were 1 base for V and 4 bases for J; bases not matched to a gene: 13. Looked up from germline, CDR1 is DFQATT and CDR2 is SNEGSKA (reference sequence). The CDR3 is 18 amino acids. For the CDR3, the DNA is TGCAGTGCTAGAGTCCCTATACTAGCGGGAGGGCCTCCTTACGAGCAGTACTTC. Encoded protein: CSARVPILAGGPPYEQYF.

This chain uses TRBV20-1 with TRBJ2-3; TRBD1 matches 8 bases. Germline V gene data show CDR1 as DFQATT and CDR2 as SNEGSKA (reference sequence). This CDR3 has 14 amino acids. V was pared by 6 bases and J by 4 bases, with 9 bases of the junction left unmatched. CDR3 in DNA: TGCAGTGCGCGGAGGGCAGGGGGCGCAGATACGCAGTATTTT. It is translated as CSARRAGGADTQYF.

V is TRBV9 and J is TRBJ1-2; TRBD1 might be the D (6 bases). This CDR3 is built from 15 residues. Looked up from germline, CDR1 is SGDLS and CDR2 is YYNGEE. Trimming stripped 4 bases from V and 0 bases from J, with 13 bases between. The CDR3 sequence is CASSSRGAANYGYTF. CDR3 in DNA: TGTGCCAGCAGCTCCCGGGGGGCCGCTAACTATGGCTACACCTTC.

The gene calls are TRBV7-9 and TRBJ2-3; 10 bases are a match to TRBD2. Trimming took 4 bases from V and 5 from J; bases not matched to a gene: 3. CDR3 length: 14 residues. Germline V gives CDR1 SEHNR, CDR2 FQNEAQ (reference sequence). The CDR3 loop is CASSCSGGEDTQYF. CDR3 nucleotides: TGTGCCAGCAGCTGCAGCGGGGGGGAAGATACGCAGTATTTT.

This clonotype appeared many times. V and J are TRBV5-1 and TRBJ2-1; TRBD2 matches 8 bases. Trimming cost V 4 bases and J 5 bases; bases outside gene matches: 14. CDR3 length: 17 residues. Germline V gene lookup returns CDR1 SGHRS and CDR2 YFSETQ. The CDR3 loop is CASSPQHGGAFNNEQFF. CDR3 nucleotide sequence: TGCGCCAGCAGCCCACAGCACGGGGGGGCCTTTAACAATGAGCAGTTCTTC.

The CDR3 protein is CASSLGLVVSYEQYF. The CDR3 DNA reads as TGTGCCAGCAGTTTGGGACTAGTGGTCTCCTACGAGCAGTACTTC. The rearrangement uses TRBV28 and TRBJ2-7; TRBD2 matches 8 bases. With 3 bases clipped from V and 0 bases from J, the junction kept 4 bases outside the gene matches. The germline CDR1 and CDR2 sequences are MDHEN and SYDVKM. The CDR3 contains 15 residues.

The J gene is TRBJ1-2, the V gene TRBV28, with TRBD1 matching 8 bases. This CDR3 region has 17 residues. Trimming removed 1 base from V and 0 bases from J; junction bases left unmatched: 7. CDR1 MDHEN and CDR2 SYDVKM come from the germline V gene. DNA for the CDR3: TGTGCCAGCAGTTTATCAGGGGGCGGGCTTCCTAACTATGGCTACACCTTC. This encodes CASSLSGGGLPNYGYTF.

This clonotype was counted between two and nine times. The J gene is TRBJ2-4, the V gene TRBV6-4, with D maybe TRBD2 (5 bases). The germline V and J ends were trimmed by 0 bases and 7 bases, with 10 bases remaining between them. Germline loops: CDR1 MRHNA, CDR2 SNTAGT. There are 14 residues in the CDR3. This CDR3 reads CASSDSSGTNIQYF. For the CDR3, the DNA is TGTGCCAGCAGTGACTCGAGCGGTACCAACATTCAGTACTTC.

This rearrangement joins TRBV4-1 to TRBJ2-3, with D perhaps assigned TRBD1 or TRBD2 (5 bases each). V was trimmed by 0 bases and J by 6 bases, leaving 16 bases between them. Germline lookup yields CDR1 MGHRA and CDR2 YSYEKL. This CDR3 region has 16 residues. As DNA, the CDR3 is TGCGCCAGCAGCCAAGATAGGGGACCTGTCGCGGATACGCAGTATTTT. It is translated as CASSQDRGPVADTQYF.

The chain links TRBV20-1 to TRBJ2-5; possibly TRBD2 for D (7 bases). The better agreement between TRBJ2-7 and the DNA end casts doubt on the J call. CDR1 DFQATT and CDR2 SNEGSKA come from the germline V gene (reference sequence). The CDR3 totals 14 residues. CDR3 sequence reads: CSAGGGDMRGEQYF. In nucleotides, the CDR3 is TGCAGTGCTGGAGGGGGGGACATGAGGGGCGAGCAGTACTTC.

This sequence joins TRBV4-2 and TRBJ2-1; TRBD2 matches at 12 bases. Germline V gene data show CDR1 as LGHNA and CDR2 as YNFKEQ. Trimming at V came to 0 bases and at J to 7 bases, leaving 10 bases not matched to a gene. The CDR3 contains 18 residues. The CDR3 coding sequence is TGTGCCAGCAGCCAAGACCGCCTGACTAGCGGGAGCTGGAATGAGCAGTTCTTC. This translates into CASSQDRLTSGSWNEQFF.

The V gene is TRBV6-4, the J gene TRBJ2-7; TRBD2 matches at 7 bases. The CDR3 contains 18 residues. CDR1 MRHNA and CDR2 SNTAGT come from the germline V gene. Trimming cost V 3 bases and J 0 bases; bases outside gene matches: 14. The CDR3 loop is CASSEAPMAGVISYEQYF. The CDR3 nucleotides read TGTGCCAGCAGTGAGGCCCCAATGGCGGGAGTCATCTCCTACGAGCAGTACTTC.